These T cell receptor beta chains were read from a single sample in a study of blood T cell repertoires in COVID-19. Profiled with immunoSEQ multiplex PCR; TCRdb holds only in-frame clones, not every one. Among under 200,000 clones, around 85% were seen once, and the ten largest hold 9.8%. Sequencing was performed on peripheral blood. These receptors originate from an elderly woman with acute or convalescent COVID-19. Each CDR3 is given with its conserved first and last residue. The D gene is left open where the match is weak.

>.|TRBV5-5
CASSLDRRGDYGYTF
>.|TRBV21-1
CASSQGQAPTELFF
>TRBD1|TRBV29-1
CSAGQAYGYTF
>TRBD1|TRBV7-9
CASSSDRVSYNEQFF
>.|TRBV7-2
CASSLVIGDNQPQHF
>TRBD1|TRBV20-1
CSASIPGGTNQPQHF
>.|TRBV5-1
CASSHPQGSGEQYF
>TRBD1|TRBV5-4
CASSLAGTVRTDTQYF
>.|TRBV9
CASSETFGGVDYGYTF
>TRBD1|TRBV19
CASSISQDRGYGYTF
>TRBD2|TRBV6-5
CASTATSGRMETQYF
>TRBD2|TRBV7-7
CASSPGTSGGEQYF
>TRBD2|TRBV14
CASSPGLADQETQYF
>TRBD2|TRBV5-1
CASSLLTSDEQYF
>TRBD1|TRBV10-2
CASSESATGIGEAFF
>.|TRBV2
CASTPDGMNTEAFF
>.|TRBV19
CASSIGGNTEAFF
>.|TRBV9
CASSVEGEGQPQHF
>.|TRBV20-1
CSHRVQETQYF
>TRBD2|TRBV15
CATSRGRGSQETQYF
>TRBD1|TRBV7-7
CASSSSWGQGRNEQFF
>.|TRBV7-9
CASTLTGNSPLHF
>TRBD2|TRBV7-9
CASSHGTSGIDEQFF
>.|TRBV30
CAWSVPRAGIGNSPLHF
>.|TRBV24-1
CATSDFVLVTGYNEQFF
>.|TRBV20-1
CSASLGQGYGYTF
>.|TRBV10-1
CASSDHRRGNIQYF
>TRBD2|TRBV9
CASSGHSGGGTVNEQFF
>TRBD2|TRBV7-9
CASSFGPLGRVTQYF
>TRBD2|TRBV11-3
CASSPVGGGGDTQYF
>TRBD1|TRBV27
CASSTGGGAFF
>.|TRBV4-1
CASSQDPRLPDEKLFF
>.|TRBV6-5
CASKRGSYEQYF
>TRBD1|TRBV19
CASSRQGGGEKLFF
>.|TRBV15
CATSLQGGGTGELFF
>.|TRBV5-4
CASSLGGELAKNIQYF
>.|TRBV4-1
CASSPQKGDTEAFF
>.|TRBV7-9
CASSLGERDEQFF
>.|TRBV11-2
CASSESKGNTIYF
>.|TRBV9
CASSVGPGSYEQYF
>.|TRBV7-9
CASSIGTDPGNTIYF
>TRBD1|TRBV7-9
CASSQGQHTEAFF
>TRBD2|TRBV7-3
CASSTLAGGGEQYF
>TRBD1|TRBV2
CAWGQGNYGYTF
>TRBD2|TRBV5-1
CASYTGGTNTGELFF
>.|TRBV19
CASSMTGAGNTIYF
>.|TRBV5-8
CASSLLGNSGNSPLHF
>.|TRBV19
CASSVTSGGNTEAFF
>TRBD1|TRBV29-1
CSASDRGDTEAFF
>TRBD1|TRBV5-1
CASMRDRTNRTF
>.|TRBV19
CASSIAPLRGTNEKLFF
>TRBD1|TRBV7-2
CASSLGQGILYEQYF